The 32 T cell receptor beta chains presented below share a single source sample, sequenced in a study of shared clonotypes between healthy human individuals. The method was immunoSEQ multiplex PCR; TCRdb's version includes in-frame clones alone and lacks a portion of them. The profile shows around 1.1 million clones, 75% to 80% of them singletons. The source material was memory CD4+ T cells from PBMCs. Specified subset: CD45RA-negative fraction. The origin of the receptors is a man aged 18-30 years in good health. Some clones in this sample may be carry-over from other donors' samples.

The chain carries TRBV18 and TRBJ2-1; D gene uncertain. Trimming left V 0 bases short and J 5 bases short, with 5 bases between. This CDR3 region has 13 residues. The germline V gene encodes CDR1 KGHSH and CDR2 LQKENI. The CDR3: CASSPPGNNEQFF. CDR3 in DNA: TGTGCCAGCTCACCACCGGGCAACAATGAGCAGTTCTTC.

This chain connects TRBV6-1 to TRBJ2-3; 8 bases line up with TRBD1. Germline CDR1 is MNHNS and CDR2 is SASEGT. This CDR3 region has 12 residues. V lost 9 bases, J lost 7 bases, and 6 bases stayed unmatched. CDR3 bases: TGTGCCAGTACTCAGGGGGCTTATACGCAGTATTTT. Translated, it gives CASTQGAYTQYF.

This chain connects TRBV4-1 to TRBJ2-1; 10 bases map to TRBD2. With V trimmed by 0 bases and J by 6 bases, 5 bases remained unmatched. The CDR3 loop spans 16 amino acids. Germline CDR1 is MGHRA and CDR2 is YSYEKL. The CDR3 sequence is CASSQDRLAGGNEQFF. DNA of the CDR3: TGCGCCAGCAGCCAAGATAGGTTAGCGGGAGGCAATGAGCAGTTCTTC.

This clone occurred a few times. The V call is TRBV7-9, the J call TRBJ2-1; D uncertain. V was clipped by 4 bases and J by 9 bases, with 13 bases between them. Germline V gene data show CDR1 as SEHNR and CDR2 as FQNEAQ (reference sequence). The CDR3 loop spans 13 amino acids. The CDR3 spells CASSSTGPSEQFF. CDR3 nucleotide sequence: TGTGCCAGCAGCTCAACCGGGCCTTCTGAGCAGTTCTTC.

V gene TRBV12-2 combines with J gene TRBJ2-7; the table names TRBD2, a call not compared with the DNA. TRBV12-2 has pseudogene status. CDR3 size: 18 residues. CDR3 sequence (DNA): TGTGCAAGTCGCTTAGTAAGGTACGGTCCCTTGGGGAGCTACGAGCAGTACTTC. Translation gives CASRLVRYGPLGSYEQYF.

This clone was seen only a few times. Other nucleotide sequences in the sample specify the same CDR3. The gene calls are TRBV2 and TRBJ1-2; TRBD1 aligns across 7 bases. Germline V gene data show CDR1 as SNHLY and CDR2 as FYNNEI. The CDR3 loop spans 13 amino acids. The junction had 1 base not matched to a gene; V was cut back by 4 bases and J by 2 bases. Here the CDR3 reads CASSVDRNYGYTF. Here the CDR3 DNA reads TGTGCCAGCAGTGTGGACAGGAACTATGGCTACACCTTC.

The chain is built from TRBV11-1 and TRBJ2-1; TRBD2 agrees at 15 bases. The CDR3 is 19 amino acids. V lost 4 bases and J lost 0; bases outside the gene matches: 7. Germline V lookup: CDR1 SGHAT, CDR2 FQDESV (reference sequence). The CDR3 DNA reads as TGTGCCAGCAGCTCCCCCGGACTAGCGGGAGGGAGCTCCTACAATGAGCAGTTCTTC. The encoded protein is CASSSPGLAGGSSYNEQFF.

Only a few counts were recorded for this clone. The gene calls are TRBV5-1 and TRBJ2-3; 9 bases map to TRBD2. The CDR3 covers 15 residues. Germline-derived CDR1 and CDR2 are SGHRS and YFSETQ. The V and J ends lost 6 bases and 0 bases, in that order; junction bases with no gene match: 5. CDR3 in DNA: TGCGCCAGCAACCCTAGCGGGACGAGCACAGATACGCAGTATTTT. The encoded protein is CASNPSGTSTDTQYF.

The chain recombines TRBV6-6 with TRBJ1-2; TRBD1 matches at 8 bases. Germline lookup yields CDR1 MNHNY and CDR2 SVGAGI (reference sequence). The CDR3 loop spans 15 amino acids. With 6 bases clipped from V and 10 bases from J, the junction kept 16 bases outside the gene matches. CDR3 DNA: TGTGCCAGCAGGGGCCCGGGACAGGCGGGGGACACCTACACCTTC. It encodes CASRGPGQAGDTYTF.

J is TRBJ2-2 and V is TRBV5-4, with 9 bases identical to TRBD2. Germline V gene lookup returns CDR1 SGHNT and CDR2 YYREEE (reference sequence). After removal of 4 bases from V and 6 bases from J, the junction contained 10 bases not matched to a gene. The CDR3 consists of 16 residues. The CDR3 DNA reads TGTGCCAGCAGCAACCGAAATAGCGGGAGCGCCGGGGAGCTGTTTTTT. This codes for CASSNRNSGSAGELFF. Combining the CDR3 with reference TRBV5-4 and TRBJ2-2 gives the whole variable domain ETGVTQSPTHLIKTRGQQVTLRCSSQSGHNTVSWYQQALGQGPQFIFQYYREEENGRGNFPPRFSGLQFPNYSSELNVNALELDDSALYLCASSNRNSGSAGELFFGEGSRLTVL.

There are a few counts of this clone. The chain combines TRBV11-3 with TRBJ2-2; 8 nucleotides match TRBD2. The CDR3 consists of 20 residues. Germline-derived CDR1 and CDR2 are SGHNT and YENEEA. J gave up 1 base and V 4 bases, and 17 bases lay outside the gene matches. CDR3: CASSSTSGVSGVQNTGELFF. CDR3 bases: TGTGCCAGCAGCTCCACCTCGGGAGTTAGCGGGGTACAGAACACCGGGGAGCTGTTTTTT.

The chain employs TRBV7-2 and TRBJ1-3; no reliable D call. Germline CDR1 SGHTA, CDR2 FQGNSA. The germline V and J ends were trimmed by 2 bases and 1 base, with 9 bases remaining between them. The CDR3 extends over 15 amino acids. The CDR3 coding sequence is TGTGCCAGCAGCTTATCCGGGGTTTCTGGAAACACCATATATTTT. It is translated as CASSLSGVSGNTIYF.

On this clone itself: It is likely a read error: a sequence one base away is far more abundant. V usage is TRBV7-8 and J usage is TRBJ1-1, with D possibly being TRBD1 (6 bases). The CDR3 covers 14 residues. The germline CDR1 and CDR2 sequences are SGHVS and FQNEAQ. Trimming stripped 7 bases from V and 3 bases from J, with 15 bases between. DNA for the CDR3: TGTGCCAGCAACGTAGGGGGGGGGCACACTGAAGCTTTCTTT. Amino acids: CASNVGGGHTEAFF.

The J gene is TRBJ2-3, the V gene TRBV18; D gene unclear. The germline CDR1 and CDR2 sequences are KGHSH and LQKENI. The V end was cut by 6 bases, the J end by 5 bases, with 12 bases between. The CDR3 sequence is 13 residues long. The CDR3 loop reads CASSPRSGDTQYF. The CDR3 coding sequence is TGTGCCAGCTCTCCCCGGTCAGGAGATACGCAGTATTTT.

This clone was counted once. This sequence joins TRBV11-2 and TRBJ2-7; D unclear. This CDR3 region has 15 residues. The V gene's germline CDR1 is SGHAT and CDR2 FQNNGV. V was pared by 5 bases and J by 2 bases, with 16 bases between. This chain's CDR3 is CASSKENSGAYEQYF. The CDR3 DNA reads as TGTGCCAGCAGCAAAGAGAATTCGGGCGCCTACGAGCAGTACTTC.

This clone was found a few times. The genes are TRBV6-1 and TRBJ2-1; D gene ambiguous. V lost 2 bases and J lost 3, with 8 bases in between. CDR1 is MNHNS and CDR2 is SASEGT in the germline V gene. The CDR3 is 14 amino acids. The CDR3 loop reads CASSEYGSYNEQFF. The CDR3 nucleotides are TGTGCCAGCAGTGAATATGGCAGCTACAATGAGCAGTTCTTC.

The rearrangement links TRBV19 to TRBJ2-5, with unresolved D. The CDR3 is 13 amino acids. The germline CDR1 and CDR2 sequences are LNHDA and SQIVND (reference sequence). Trimming took 5 bases from V and 4 from J, leaving 11 bases between them. The CDR3 protein is CASSSQSRETQYF. The CDR3 bases are TGTGCCAGTAGTTCCCAGAGCCGAGAGACCCAGTACTTC.

This chain links TRBV5-4 with TRBJ2-7; D tentatively fits TRBD1 or TRBD2 (5 bases each). The CDR3 totals 15 residues. With 4 bases removed from V and 2 bases from J, the gap between germline ends came to 16 bases. CDR1 SGHNT and CDR2 YYREEE come from the germline V gene (reference sequence). In DNA form, the CDR3 reads TGTGCCAGCAGCCCCCGAGGGGACCGGCCCTACGAGCAGTACTTC. It encodes CASSPRGDRPYEQYF.

This clone was picked up a small number of times. The gene calls are TRBV27 and TRBJ2-7; a weak D match, TRBD1 (6 bases). Per germline, CDR1 MNHEY and CDR2 SMNVEV (reference sequence). Trimming took 4 bases from V and 6 from J, leaving 16 bases between them. The CDR3 spans 14 residues. The CDR3 reads CASSWGREGGEQYF. The DNA for the CDR3 is TGTGCCAGCAGTTGGGGACGAGAAGGGGGCGAGCAGTACTTC.

As to this clone: A much larger clone lies a single base off, so this may be a read error. This sample also contains other DNA sequences that code for the same CDR3. The CDR3 here is CASSLGQGAEAFF. In DNA, the CDR3 is TGTGCCAGCAGCTTGGGACAGGGGGCTGAAGCTTTCTTT. The V gene is TRBV5-4, the J gene TRBJ1-1, with 9 bases matching TRBD1. The CDR3 totals 13 residues. J was trimmed by 6 bases and V by 0 bases; bases with no gene match: 0. CDR1 and CDR2 (germline): SGHNT, YYREEE (reference sequence).

This clone was observed many times. This chain connects TRBV12-5 to TRBJ2-1; TRBD2 matches at 7 bases. Trimming removed 5 bases from V and 4 bases from J; junction bases left unmatched: 2. Germline CDR1 reads LGHNT; CDR2 reads FRNRAP. This CDR3 comprises 13 residues. In DNA form, the CDR3 reads TGTGCTAGTGGTCCTAGCGGTTACAATGAGCAGTTCTTC. Protein sequence: CASGPSGYNEQFF.

The chain employs TRBV5-1 and TRBJ1-1; D is perhaps TRBD1 (5 bases). V was trimmed by 0 bases and J by 11 bases, leaving 11 bases between them. The CDR3 is 12 amino acids. Per the germline V gene, CDR1 is SGHRS and CDR2 is YFSETQ. For the CDR3, the DNA is TGCGCCAGCAGCTTGGCCCAGGGAGCGGCTTTCTTT. This encodes CASSLAQGAAFF.

This chain joins TRBV18 and TRBJ2-3; 9 positions match TRBD1. The ends lost 3 bases at V and 5 bases at J; junction bases unmatched: 12. CDR3 length: 17 amino acids. CDR1 and CDR2 (germline): KGHSH, LQKENI. This CDR3 is CASSPPDRGISGDTQYF. The CDR3 nucleotides read TGTGCCAGCTCACCGCCTGACAGGGGGATTTCGGGAGATACGCAGTATTTT.

This chain uses TRBV28 with TRBJ1-2; TRBD1 matches 8 bases. The CDR3 consists of 14 residues. The germline V gene has CDR1 MDHEN and CDR2 SYDVKM. The V and J ends lost 6 bases and 6 bases, in that order; junction bases with no gene match: 9. The CDR3 nucleotides are TGTGCCAGCAGCGTTACAGGGGGGGCGGATGGCTACACCTTC. It specifies CASSVTGGADGYTF.

This clone was picked up one time. The sample carries other DNA sequences with the same CDR3. V gene TRBV2 combines with J gene TRBJ2-7; the match to TRBD1 covers 9 bases. J was trimmed by 2 bases and V by 7 bases; bases with no gene match: 6. The CDR3 extends over 14 amino acids. The germline CDR1 and CDR2 sequences are SNHLY and FYNNEI. CDR3 protein: CASNPGQGAYEQYF. The CDR3 coding sequence is TGTGCCAGCAATCCGGGACAGGGCGCCTACGAGCAGTACTTC.

This clone was detected once. The chain is built from TRBV7-9 and TRBJ2-7; TRBD1 might be the D (6 bases). Germline-derived CDR1 and CDR2 are SEHNR and FQNEAQ (reference sequence). Trimming left V 2 bases short and J 6 bases short, with 11 bases between. The CDR3 runs 13 residues. The chain's CDR3 is CASSLLQGTEQYF. The CDR3, as DNA: TGTGCCAGCAGCTTATTACAGGGCACCGAGCAGTACTTC.

CDR3 amino acids: CASSSGQVTGYTF. Written as DNA, the CDR3 is TGTGCCAGCAGCTCAGGACAGGTGACTGGCTACACCTTC. The genes are TRBV5-6 and TRBJ1-2; 7 bases map to TRBD1. CDR3 length: 13 residues. The germline V gene encodes CDR1 SGHDT and CDR2 YYEEEE. V lost 3 bases, J lost 7 bases, and 6 bases stayed unmatched.

The gene calls are TRBV19 and TRBJ2-7; 7 bases fit TRBD1. V was clipped by 5 bases and J by 4 bases; unmatched bases: 8. The CDR3 runs to 14 residues. From germline, CDR1 is LNHDA and CDR2 SQIVND (reference sequence). CDR3 DNA sequence: TGTGCCAGTAGTCCCCGACAGGGCGCGTACGAGCAGTACTTC. Its protein product is CASSPRQGAYEQYF.

This chain joins TRBV7-8 and TRBJ2-5, with 8 positions matching TRBD1. From germline, CDR1 is SGHVS and CDR2 FQNEAQ. There are 15 residues in the CDR3. Trimming removed 3 bases from V and 3 bases from J; junction bases left unmatched: 6. In DNA form, the CDR3 reads TGTGCCAGCAGCTTTCAGGGGGCTGGAGAAGAGACCCAGTACTTC. Translated, it gives CASSFQGAGEETQYF.

The DNA of the CDR3 is TGTGCCAGCAGCGTACGACATGGGACAGGGCCTAACGAGCAGTACTTC. Protein product: CASSVRHGTGPNEQYF. The chain recombines TRBV11-2 with TRBJ2-7; TRBD1 aligns across 9 bases. The CDR3 length is 16 residues. J was trimmed by 5 bases and V by 5 bases; bases with no gene match: 13. Germline-derived CDR1 and CDR2 are SGHAT and FQNNGV. The entire variable domain, with the rest obtained from reference TRBV11-2 and TRBJ2-7, is as follows: EAGVAQSPRYKIIEKRQSVAFWCNPISGHATLYWYQQILGQGPKLLIQFQNNGVVDDSQLPKDRFSAERLKGVDSTLKIQPAKLEDSAVYLCASSVRHGTGPNEQYFGPGTRLTVT.

The chain joins TRBV5-1 to TRBJ2-5, with 13 bases that match TRBD2. Trimming at V came to 4 bases and at J to 2 bases, leaving 2 bases not matched to a gene. CDR3 length: 15 residues. Germline assignment: CDR1 SGHRS and CDR2 YFSETQ. The DNA for the CDR3 is TGCGCCAGCAGCAAGGGACTAGCGGGGCAAGAGACCCAGTACTTC. Protein: CASSKGLAGQETQYF.

This chain uses TRBV7-2 with TRBJ1-2; no definite D call. Germline V gene data show CDR1 as SGHTA and CDR2 as FQGNSA. This CDR3 region has 13 residues. Trimming pared 6 bases from V and 4 bases from J, leaving 12 bases between. CDR3 loop: CASSSSPFYGYTF. The CDR3 DNA follows: TGTGCCAGCAGTTCTAGTCCGTTCTATGGCTACACCTTC. The entire variable domain, with the rest obtained from reference TRBV7-2 and TRBJ1-2, is as follows: GAGVSQSPSNKVTEKGKDVELRCDPISGHTALYWYRQSLGQGLEFLIYFQGNSAPDKSGLPSDRFSAERTGGSVSTLTIQRTQQEDSAVYLCASSSSPFYGYTFGSGTRLTVV.